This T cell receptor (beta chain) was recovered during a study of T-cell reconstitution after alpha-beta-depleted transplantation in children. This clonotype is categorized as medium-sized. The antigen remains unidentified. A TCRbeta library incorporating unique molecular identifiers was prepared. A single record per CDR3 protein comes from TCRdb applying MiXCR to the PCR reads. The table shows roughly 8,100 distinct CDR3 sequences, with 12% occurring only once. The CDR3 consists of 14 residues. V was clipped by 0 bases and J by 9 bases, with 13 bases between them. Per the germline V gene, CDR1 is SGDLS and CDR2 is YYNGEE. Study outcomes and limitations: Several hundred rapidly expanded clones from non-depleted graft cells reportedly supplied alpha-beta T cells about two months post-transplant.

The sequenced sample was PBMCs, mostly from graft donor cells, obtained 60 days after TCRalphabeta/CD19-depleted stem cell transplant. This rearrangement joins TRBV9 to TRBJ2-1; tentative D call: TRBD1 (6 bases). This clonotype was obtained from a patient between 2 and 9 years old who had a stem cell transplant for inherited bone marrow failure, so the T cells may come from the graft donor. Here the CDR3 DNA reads TGTGCCAGCAGCGTAGTGGAACAGGGCATTGAGCAGTTCTTC. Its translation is CASSVVEQGIEQFF.